These 5 T cell receptor beta chains were sequenced from one sample in a study of T cells in Graves' hyperthyroidism and ophthalmopathy. The investigators amplified TCR beta CDR3 regions from RNA transcripts. The HTBI primer set was used in a first-round RT-PCR of the TCR CDR3. TCRdb re-called the multiplex PCR reads through MiXCR, storing one row per CDR3 protein. The sample lists approximately 560,000 distinct CDR3 sequences, 46% occurring once. The sequenced sample was peripheral blood or thyroid tissue (not recorded which). The receptors originated from a woman younger than 30 with Graves' hyperthyroidism.

This clonotype has only a few counts. This chain uses TRBV19 with TRBJ1-1; tentatively, D is TRBD1 (5 bases). CDR3 size: 13 residues. CDR1 LNHDA and CDR2 SQIVND come from the germline V gene (reference sequence). V lost 11 bases to trimming and J lost 3 bases, with 16 bases between them. This CDR3 is CAWRRTRDTEAFF. CDR3 nucleotides: TGTGCCTGGAGAAGGACAAGGGACACTGAAGCTTTCTTT.

This clonotype came up many times. The chain uses TRBV7-9 and TRBJ2-5; the D is unclear. Looked up from germline, CDR1 is SEHNR and CDR2 is FQNEAQ (reference sequence). This CDR3 contains 14 residues. Trimming left V 3 bases short and J 0 bases short, with 8 bases between. The CDR3 loop reads CASSFPVHQETQYF. In nucleotides, the CDR3 is TGTGCCAGCAGCTTCCCGGTGCACCAAGAGACCCAGTACTTC.

This clonotype has more than one count but fewer than ten. The chain employs TRBV20-1 and TRBJ2-5, with 12 bases matching TRBD1. Germline V gene data show CDR1 as DFQATT and CDR2 as SNEGSKA (reference sequence). The CDR3 contains 15 residues. Trimming took 7 bases from V and 7 from J; bases not matched to a gene: 13. DNA of the CDR3: TGCAGTGGTCGTGCAGGGGACAGGGGGCTTAGGACCCAGTACTTC. Amino acids: CSGRAGDRGLRTQYF.

V gene TRBV9 combines with J gene TRBJ2-5, with D possibly being TRBD1 or TRBD2 (5 bases each). The CDR3 is 14 amino acids. V lost 4 bases and J lost 5, with 15 bases in between. Germline CDR1 SGDLS, CDR2 YYNGEE. In nucleotides, the CDR3 is TGTGCCAGCAGCCACGGGACGGCCGCGGAGACCCAGTACTTC. Its translation: CASSHGTAAETQYF.

There are many counts of this clonotype. The chain employs TRBV24-1 and TRBJ2-7; 8 bases are a match to TRBD2. The V gene's germline CDR1 is KGHDR and CDR2 SFDVKD. Trimming at V came to 5 bases and at J to 4 bases, leaving 6 bases not matched to a gene. This CDR3 has 14 residues. The CDR3 sequence: CATSASGGGYEQYF. CDR3 sequence (DNA): TGTGCCACCAGTGCGTCGGGAGGGGGATACGAGCAGTACTTC.